This T cell receptor beta chain came from a study of cytomegalovirus exposure and HLA in healthy donors (dated by TCRdb to between 2016 and 2019). In terms of the full investigation: An earlier analysis of roughly 630 of the donors reported 250 to 350 Gb of sequence data and some 120 million unique TCR beta sequences from 190 million or so T cells. In a later genetic analysis, genome-wide SNP genotypes for about three fifths of the 666 donors were used, and that subset was treated as a discovery cohort. The later analysis used no new phenotypic data to find candidate immune exposures, relying instead on TCR beta sequences and their occurrence across donors. Donor age, sex, ethnicity and CMV serostatus were compiled together with the repertoire data. Typing coverage differed by locus: A, B, C, DRB1 and DQB1 were typed in roughly 620-630 donors, DQA1 in about 560, DPA1 in nearly 610, and DPB1 in 450 to 480. Four or five DR-DQ haplotypes were handled as single units for association and clustering because linkage in the cohort was strong. All discovery cohort repertoires had been generated on a single sequencing platform. The study profiled the T cell repertoires of about 640 subjects by immunosequencing and related them to cytomegalovirus serostatus. A later analysis re-analyzed previously published TCR beta repertoires from roughly 600 donors and added high-resolution HLA genotyping to study TCR occurrence patterns. An earlier analysis of roughly 600 of the donors used high-throughput TCR beta sequencing to judge whether each TCR beta V gene segment behaved as functional or pseudogenic. The genetic ancestry cluster associated with self-reported Caucasian donors included 70% to 85% of the roughly 400 genotyped donors. Besides the first cohort of more than 650 subjects, a separate validation cohort made up of about 120 different subjects was used. The study aimed to test whether cataloging public T cell receptors could reveal signatures of past pathogen exposure. To predict cytomegalovirus infection status, the study combined high-throughput TCR immunosequencing, statistical association of individual TCRs with disease status, and machine learning. An early release covering 550 to 700 HLA-typed donors comprised around 300 gigabases of sequencing data and 85 million to 100 million unique TCR sequences. Among 300 to 500 genotyped donors of the cohort, an average of around 240,000 unique TCR beta nucleotide sequences was sequenced per donor, of which 15% to 20% were non-productive. Class I and class II HLA loci were covered by the typing at four-digit resolution.

In the case of this clone: Its antigen target is currently unknown. The input lacks base qualities; no much larger clone sits a single base away.

The cohort was made up of approximately 670 healthy bone marrow donors. At the time of sampling, every cohort member was nominally healthy, though immune exposures that went unrecorded were likely present. The donor tested CMV seronegative, placing the donor among the 300 to 400 seronegative members of the cohort. Every donor gave a peripheral blood sample, and the peripheral blood mononuclear cells from that sample were used for TCR beta sequencing. The Qiagen DNeasy Blood Extraction Kit was used to extract genomic DNA from the blood cell samples. Reading the germline V gene gives CDR1 SGHDT and CDR2 YYEEEE. The V end loses 0 bases and the J end loses 8 bases, and a stretch of 15 bases separates them. Measured from the cysteine to the phenylalanine, the CDR3 is 15 residues long. Of the read, only the CDR3 DNA is kept; its 45 bases are in frame from base 1. The investigation overall reported the following: A later analysis found that most CMV-associated TCR beta chains appeared HLA-restricted, with HLA associations seemingly driven largely by CMV exposure. In a later analysis, TCR association rates were found to vary across HLA loci, with the most associated TCRs seen for DRB1 alleles and the fewest for HLA-C alleles. Correlated functional status among segregating V segments might be attributable to linkage disequilibrium, but an unknown experimental factor could not be ruled out. Because counts were too low, seventeen rarely observed V segments, including chromosome 9 orphons, were excluded from the earlier analysis of about 500 of the donors. According to a later analysis, parvovirus B19, influenza, CMV and Epstein-Barr virus appeared linked to several top co-occurrence clusters. Most TCR sequences were observed very rarely across donors, whereas some public TCRs were present in many individuals. Some IMGT-functional V segments, including TRBV6-2 and TRBV6-3, could not be distinguished by the 87-base-pair reads and were therefore excluded. A later analysis associated about 17,000 TCR beta sequences with specific HLA alleles at a false discovery rate of 0.05. Only TCR beta chains were sequenced in this cohort, and the absence of alpha or paired-chain data limited detectable features. V-gene and J-gene trimming of TCR beta chains was associated with a missense DCLRE1C variant in a later genetic analysis, and the association was replicated in an independent cohort. The study listed approximately 150 TCR beta chains as associated with cytomegalovirus. The authors suggested that the approach could potentially be extended to other disease states and immunological phenotypes. When HLA alleles, especially DR and DQ, strongly co-occurred, attributing TCR associations to individual alleles was difficult. Compared with equally common non-associated chains, HLA-associated TCR beta chains in a later analysis were more clonally expanded and had lower generation probabilities. Because some donors lacked HLA typing at each locus, the association tests relied only on the typed subset. Presence/absence analyses assumed roughly uniform sequencing depth across donors, an assumption that may not hold. Cytomegalovirus status was reported to be diagnosed by the classifier with high specificity and sensitivity in both the original and validation cohorts. Broadly in line with IMGT annotations, most TCR beta V segments showed up in productive rearrangements about 87% or about 30% of the time in an earlier analysis of roughly 590 of the donors. In vitro tests confirmed that a few of the cytomegalovirus-associated TCR beta chains recognize cytomegalovirus antigens. A cluster of highly shared sequence variants was judged likely to be a technical artifact of the sequencing pipeline. A further reported finding was that TCR beta sequences accurately predicted the HLA-A and HLA-B alleles for most subjects in the first cohort. Compared with the approximately 670-donor mean, donors in an Asian-associated ancestry cluster had fewer N-insertions in productive TCRs, according to a later genetic analysis. Immune exposure information for the cohort was limited to CMV serostatus.

The protocol used for the library was the immunoSEQ multiplex PCR assay. A mixture of 60 forward primers for TCR Vbeta segments and 13 reverse primers for TCR Jbeta segments was used in the multiplex PCR. The CDR3 region of rearranged TCR beta genes was amplified from genomic DNA by a multiplex PCR assay. The Illumina HiSeq System was used to sequence the amplified TCR beta libraries as 87-base-pair reads. Concerning the study's data processing: A later analysis counted 65 million to 90 million unique TCR beta chains across the 640 or so repertoires, and around 9.9 million of these chains were shared by at least two donors. Raw reads were error-corrected and collapsed into unique sequences by a nearest-neighbor algorithm in which closely related sequences were merged to remove PCR and sequencing errors. Alignment of CDR3 sequences to IMGT reference sequences was used to assign V, D and J gene segments. For a sequence to be retained, a match of at least six nucleotides was required to both a V gene segment and a J gene segment. Rearrangements were classified as productive when the CDR3 lacked stop codons and remained in frame with V and J, and all other rearrangements were classified as non-productive. Following IMGT convention, CDR3 was defined as the stretch from the second conserved V-encoded cysteine to the conserved J-encoded phenylalanine. The earlier analysis of about 640 of the donors excluded any sequence lacking an unambiguous match to a single V gene segment. An earlier analysis of some 610 of the donors called V segments functional above 56.7% productive rearrangements and segregating when the between-donor standard deviation exceeded 5%. A statistical classification framework was developed to diagnose cytomegalovirus status using the catalog of TCR beta chain sequences. V and J gene assignment, in a later analysis, came from comparing TCR nucleotide sequences with IMGT/GENE-DB human TR gene sequences. The TCRdist pipeline was used in a later analysis to assign CDR3 sequences and most-parsimonious VDJ recombination scenarios. In a later analysis, each TCR beta chain was defined by its CDR3 amino acid sequence together with its V-gene family, and reads lacking a unique V-gene family were excluded. To address suspected cross-contamination and a sequencing artifact, a later analysis removed approximately 600 highly shared, low-generation-probability nucleotide sequences. In a later analysis, a clonal expansion index was calculated for each public chain from normalized within-repertoire ranks of inferred template counts. Generation probabilities in a later analysis came from a VDJ recombination model fitted to out-of-frame rearrangements, and those results were checked against IGoR. Hypergeometric tests were used in a later analysis to score TCR-TCR, TCR-HLA and TCR-CMV co-occurrence, with a repertoire-size bias correction applied to the TCR pairs. In a later analysis, false discovery rates were estimated by permuting HLA or CMV assignments 20 times. A later analysis grouped co-occurring TCRs with DBSCAN, adding TCRdist sequence similarity when clustering within HLA-allele-positive subsets. For co-occurrence clustering, repertoires with fewer than 30,000 or more than 120,000 public chains were excluded, along with a handful of repertoires with anomalous nucleotide sharing. TCRdb provides this immuneACCESS table in a form limited to in-frame rearrangements. Some clones are lacking; in checked studies, under half of them reflect an unresolved V gene, and why the rest are absent is not known. The V and J calls and clone size were taken over from that table, and D and trimming were inferred from the DNA. The sample records more than 150,000 clones, around 85% of which are singletons. Of the sample, approximately 3.9% falls within the top ten clones.

The TCR was taken from a man aged 45-65 years in good health and CMV-seronegative. Recombination joined TRBV5-6 with TRBJ1-5, with the D gene call left open. The material sequenced was PBMCs. The nucleotide sequence reads TGTGCCAGCAGCTTGGGGAGCCCCGGGGAGAAGCCCCAGCATTTT. The translation is CASSLGSPGEKPQHF.